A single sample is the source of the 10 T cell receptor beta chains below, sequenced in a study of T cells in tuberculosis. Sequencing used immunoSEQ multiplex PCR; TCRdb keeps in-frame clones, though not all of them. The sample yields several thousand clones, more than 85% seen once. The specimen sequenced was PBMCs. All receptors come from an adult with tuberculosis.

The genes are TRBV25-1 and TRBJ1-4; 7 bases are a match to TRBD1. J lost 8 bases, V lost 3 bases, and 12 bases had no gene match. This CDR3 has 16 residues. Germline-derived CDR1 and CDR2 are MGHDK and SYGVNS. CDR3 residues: CASSDHTRQGGEKLFF. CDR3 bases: TGTGCCAGCAGTGACCACACGCGACAGGGTGGCGAAAAACTGTTTTTT.

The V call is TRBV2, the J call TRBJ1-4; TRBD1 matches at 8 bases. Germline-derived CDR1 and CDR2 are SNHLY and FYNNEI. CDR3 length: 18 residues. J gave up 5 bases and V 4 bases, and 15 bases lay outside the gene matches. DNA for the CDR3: TGTGCCAGCAGTGGATTCGTTCCGGGACAGGACTCAAATGAAAAACTGTTTTTT. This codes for CASSGFVPGQDSNEKLFF.

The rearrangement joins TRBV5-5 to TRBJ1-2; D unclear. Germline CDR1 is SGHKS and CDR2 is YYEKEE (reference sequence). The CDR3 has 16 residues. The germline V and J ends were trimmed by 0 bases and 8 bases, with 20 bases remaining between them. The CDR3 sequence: CASSLEGVLADGGYTF. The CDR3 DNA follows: TGTGCCAGCAGCTTGGAGGGAGTCTTGGCGGATGGAGGCTACACCTTC.

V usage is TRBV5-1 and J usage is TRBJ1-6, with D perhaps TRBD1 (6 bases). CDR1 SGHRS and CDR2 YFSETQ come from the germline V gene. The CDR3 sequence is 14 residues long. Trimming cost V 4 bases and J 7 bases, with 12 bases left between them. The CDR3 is CASSPQGWNSPLHF. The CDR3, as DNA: TGCGCCAGCAGCCCTCAGGGGTGGAATTCACCCCTCCACTTT.

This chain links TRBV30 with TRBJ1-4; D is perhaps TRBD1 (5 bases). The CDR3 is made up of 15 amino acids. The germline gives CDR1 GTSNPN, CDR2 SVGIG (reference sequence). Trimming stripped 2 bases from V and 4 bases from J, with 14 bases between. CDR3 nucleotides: TGTGCCTGGAGTCCCCCGGCAGGGTATAATGAAAAACTGTTTTTT. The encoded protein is CAWSPPAGYNEKLFF. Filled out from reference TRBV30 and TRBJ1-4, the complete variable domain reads SQTIHQWPATLVQPVGSPLSLECTVEGTSNPNLYWYRQAAGRGLQLLFYSVGIGQISSEVPQNLSASRPQDRQFILSSKKLLLSDSGFYLCAWSPPAGYNEKLFFGSGTQLSVL.

The CDR3 sequence is CASSYSGGDGAFF. Written as DNA, the CDR3 is TGTGCCAGCAGTTACTCGGGAGGGGATGGTGCTTTCTTT. The chain is built from TRBV6-6 and TRBJ1-1, with D possibly being TRBD1 (5 bases). Germline assignment: CDR1 MNHNY and CDR2 SVGAGI (reference sequence). The V and J ends lost 0 bases and 11 bases respectively, with 13 bases between them. CDR3 length: 13 amino acids.

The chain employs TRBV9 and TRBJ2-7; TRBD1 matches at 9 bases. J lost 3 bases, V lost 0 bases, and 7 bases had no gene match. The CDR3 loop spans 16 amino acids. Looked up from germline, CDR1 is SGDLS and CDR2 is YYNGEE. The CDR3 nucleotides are TGTGCCAGCAGCGTAGGGGGGACAGGGCTCCGCTACGAGCAGTACTTC. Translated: CASSVGGTGLRYEQYF.

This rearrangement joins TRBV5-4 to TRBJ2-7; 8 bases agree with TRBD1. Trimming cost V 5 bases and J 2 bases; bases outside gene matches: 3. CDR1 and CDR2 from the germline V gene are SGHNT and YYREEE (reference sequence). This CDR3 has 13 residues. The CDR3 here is CASSLTGAYEQYF. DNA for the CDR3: TGTGCCAGCAGTCTGACAGGGGCCTACGAGCAGTACTTC.

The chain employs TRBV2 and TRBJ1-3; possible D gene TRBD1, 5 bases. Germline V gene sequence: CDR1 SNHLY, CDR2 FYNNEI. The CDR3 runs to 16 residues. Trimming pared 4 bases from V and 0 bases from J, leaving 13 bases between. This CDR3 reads CASSGQQVVSGNTIYF. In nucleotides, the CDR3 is TGTGCCAGCAGTGGCCAACAGGTCGTCTCTGGAAACACCATATATTTT.

CDR3 in DNA: TGTGCCAGCAGCTTGGGCCTCCCGGGGACTGAAGCTTTCTTT. This encodes CASSLGLPGTEAFF. This chain links TRBV5-6 with TRBJ1-1; D is uncertain. CDR3 length equals 14 residues. Germline-derived CDR1 and CDR2 are SGHDT and YYEEEE. The ends were cut back, 0 bases at V and 5 bases at J, with 11 bases in the middle.